One and the same sample provided the 25 T cell receptor beta chains below, sequenced in a study of T cell responses to AZD1222 COVID-19 vaccine. Sequencing used immunoSEQ multiplex PCR; TCRdb keeps in-frame clones, though not all of them. Here the sample spans tens of thousands of clones, over 70% being singletons. The sample was peripheral blood, taken 28 days after the second AZD1222 dose. These TCRs come from an adult who received the AZD1222 COVID-19 vaccine.

The V gene is TRBV11-2, the J gene TRBJ2-1, with D possibly TRBD1 on 6 matching bases. The CDR3 spans 17 residues. Per germline, CDR1 SGHAT and CDR2 FQNNGV. V was pared by 5 bases and J by 5 bases, with 22 bases between. CDR3 amino acids: CASSLRIRGRGDNEQFF. Here the CDR3 DNA reads TGTGCCAGCAGCCTAAGGATCAGGGGCAGGGGTGACAATGAGCAGTTCTTC.

V and J are TRBV5-4 and TRBJ2-3; perhaps D is TRBD1 or TRBD2 (5 bases each). The CDR3 spans 16 residues. Germline V gene data show CDR1 as SGHNT and CDR2 as YYREEE (reference sequence). V gave up 0 bases and J gave up 2 bases, with 13 bases separating them. The CDR3 spells CASSLGGISYTDTQYF. CDR3 in DNA: TGTGCCAGCAGCTTGGGGGGGATCTCCTACACAGATACGCAGTATTTT.

The genes are TRBV7-9 and TRBJ2-7; D might be TRBD1 or TRBD2, each matching 5 bases. Trimming removed 5 bases from V and 2 bases from J, with 13 bases in between. CDR1 is SEHNR and CDR2 is FQNEAQ in the germline V gene (reference sequence). The CDR3 sequence is 14 residues long. For the CDR3, the DNA is TGTGCCAGCAGCCCTCGGGACGGAGCCTACGAGCAGTACTTC. Encoded protein: CASSPRDGAYEQYF.

DNA for the CDR3: TGCGCCAGCAGCTTGGAACAACGGGGACGCTATGGCTACACCTTC. It yields the protein CASSLEQRGRYGYTF. The V and J genes are TRBV5-1 and TRBJ1-2, with D perhaps matching TRBD1 (5 bases). CDR1 and CDR2 (germline): SGHRS, YFSETQ. Deletions cut 0 bases from V and 4 bases from J, with 13 bases between. This CDR3 is built from 15 residues.

The V and J genes are TRBV9 and TRBJ2-1; D is ambiguous. Germline V gene sequence: CDR1 SGDLS, CDR2 YYNGEE. This CDR3 has 15 residues. Deletions cut 0 bases from V and 5 bases from J, with 12 bases between. The CDR3, as DNA: TGTGCCAGCAGCGTAGCTCTGGCGGCTCACAATGAGCAGTTCTTC. Residues: CASSVALAAHNEQFF.

J is TRBJ1-1 and V is TRBV10-2; 8 nucleotides agree with TRBD1. There are 20 residues in the CDR3. Losses at the gene ends were 6 bases for V and 6 bases for J; bases not matched to a gene: 27. Germline-derived CDR1 and CDR2 are WSHSY and SAAADI. CDR3 region: CASSKRSGQGLDKGTSEAFF. The CDR3 bases are TGCGCCAGCAGCAAGAGGTCCGGACAGGGCCTTGACAAGGGAACATCTGAAGCTTTCTTT.

This clone was recorded only once. The chain combines TRBV4-2 with TRBJ2-2; D may correspond to TRBD1 or TRBD2 (5 bases each). Germline loops: CDR1 LGHNA, CDR2 YNFKEQ. The CDR3 loop spans 16 amino acids. Trimming stripped 1 base from V and 3 bases from J, with 12 bases between. The CDR3 reads CASSQVSGTHTGELFF. CDR3 DNA: TGTGCCAGCAGCCAAGTATCCGGGACCCACACCGGGGAGCTGTTTTTT.

J is TRBJ1-1 and V is TRBV6-5, with D possibly being TRBD1 (5 bases). CDR1 is MNHEY, CDR2 SVGAGI, per germline. The CDR3 sequence is 13 residues long. V was clipped by 7 bases and J by 0 bases, with 9 bases between them. CDR3 region: CASTPGLNTEAFF. The CDR3 bases are TGTGCCAGCACCCCAGGGCTGAACACTGAAGCTTTCTTT.

V is TRBV27 and J is TRBJ1-4; 7 positions match TRBD1. V lost 5 bases, J lost 7 bases, and 7 bases stayed unmatched. The CDR3 has 14 amino acids. Looked up from germline, CDR1 is MNHEY and CDR2 is SMNVEV (reference sequence). CDR3 in amino acids: CASSLRQGIEKLFF. The CDR3 DNA follows: TGTGCCAGCAGTCTTAGACAGGGAATTGAAAAACTGTTTTTT.

The rearrangement uses TRBV6-5 and TRBJ1-3, with D uncertain. This CDR3 has 15 amino acids. The germline V gene encodes CDR1 MNHEY and CDR2 SVGAGI. V lost 4 bases and J lost 0, with 10 bases in between. In DNA form, the CDR3 reads TGTGCCAGCAGTTTCACAGACATCTCTGGAAACACCATATATTTT. It translates to CASSFTDISGNTIYF.

Of note for this clone: One end of the junction is discordant with germline, which a read error may explain. The J gene is TRBJ1-5, the V gene TRBV6-1, with 10 bases lining up with TRBD1. This CDR3 has 14 amino acids. The V gene's germline CDR1 is MNHNS and CDR2 SASEGT. The DNA of the CDR3 is TGTGCCAGCAGCGAAGGACAGGGGGGCCAGCCCCAGCATTTT. It is translated as CASSEGQGGQPQHF.

This clone was counted between two and nine times. The genes are TRBV5-4 and TRBJ2-7; D perhaps matches TRBD2 (5 bases). CDR3 length equals 12 residues. V lost 4 bases, J lost 7 bases, and 12 bases lay in between. CDR1 is SGHNT and CDR2 is YYREEE in the germline V gene (reference sequence). CDR3 DNA: TGTGCCAGCAGCCAAAGCGGTGGGGAGCAGTACTTC. Translation: CASSQSGGEQYF.

The chain has TRBV7-2 and TRBJ2-7, with 12 bases matching TRBD1. The CDR3 loop spans 15 amino acids. CDR1 SGHTA and CDR2 FQGNSA come from the germline V gene. The trim removed 5 bases at V and 7 bases at J, leaving 9 bases unmatched. The CDR3 DNA sequence: TGTGCCAGCAGCCCCCCGGGACAGGGGGCGAATGAGCAGTACTTC. Residues: CASSPPGQGANEQYF. Supplemented by reference TRBV7-2 and TRBJ2-7, the full variable domain reads GAGVSQSPSNKVTEKGKDVELRCDPISGHTALYWYRQSLGQGLEFLIYFQGNSAPDKSGLPSDRFSAERTGGSVSTLTIQRTQQEDSAVYLCASSPPGQGANEQYFGPGTRLTVT.

The V call is TRBV19, the J call TRBJ2-2; D not certain. In germline, CDR1 is LNHDA, CDR2 SQIVND (reference sequence). This CDR3 spans 14 amino acids. V was clipped by 3 bases and J by 5 bases, with 10 bases between them. The CDR3 reads CASSMGTETGELFF. The CDR3 DNA follows: TGTGCCAGTAGTATGGGAACAGAAACCGGGGAGCTGTTTTTT.

This clone was counted a few times. The gene calls are TRBV4-1 and TRBJ1-5, with D perhaps TRBD1 (5 bases). V was clipped by 0 bases and J by 7 bases, with 13 bases between them. The germline CDR1 and CDR2 sequences are MGHRA and YSYEKL. This CDR3 is built from 15 residues. The chain's CDR3 is CASSQEGALAQPQHF. As DNA, the CDR3 is TGCGCCAGCAGCCAAGAAGGGGCCCTCGCCCAGCCCCAGCATTTT.

V usage is TRBV5-1 and J usage is TRBJ2-7, with 8 bases fitting TRBD1. CDR1 and CDR2 from the germline V gene are SGHRS and YFSETQ. The CDR3 spans 14 residues. The V segment lost 3 bases and the J segment 5 bases; nucleotides outside the gene matches: 7. CDR3 bases: TGCGCCAGCAGCTCAGCAGGGGGCGGAAACGAGCAGTACTTC. This codes for CASSSAGGGNEQYF. Full variable domain (rest looked up from reference TRBV5-1 and TRBJ2-7): KAGVTQTPRYLIKTRGQQVTLSCSPISGHRSVSWYQQTPGQGLQFLFEYFSETQRNKGNFPGRFSGRQFSNSRSEMNVSTLELGDSALYLCASSSAGGGNEQYFGPGTRLTVT.

This chain connects TRBV28 to TRBJ2-3; no definite D call. This CDR3 has 16 amino acids. Germline V gene lookup returns CDR1 MDHEN and CDR2 SYDVKM. Deletions cut 3 bases from V and 0 bases from J, with 13 bases between. In DNA form, the CDR3 reads TGTGCCAGCAGTTTTGAACGGGCCCCTAGCACAGATACGCAGTATTTT. Translation gives CASSFERAPSTDTQYF.

The chain uses TRBV28 and TRBJ1-2; D may be TRBD1 (5 bases). V was cut by 5 bases and J by 8 bases, with 15 bases left in between. Germline assignment: CDR1 MDHEN and CDR2 SYDVKM. CDR3 length equals 13 residues. The CDR3 loop reads CASSGEGLEGYTF. CDR3 coding DNA: TGTGCCAGCAGTGGGGAGGGGTTGGAAGGCTACACCTTC.

The rearrangement joins TRBV9 to TRBJ1-5; no clear D. Germline V CDR1 and CDR2: SGDLS, YYNGEE. V was trimmed by 0 bases and J by 0 bases, leaving 10 bases between them. The CDR3 consists of 16 residues. CDR3 loop: CASSVEAQSSNQPQHF. CDR3 coding DNA: TGTGCCAGCAGCGTAGAGGCTCAAAGTAGCAATCAGCCCCAGCATTTT.

The gene calls are TRBV5-1 and TRBJ2-5, with no clear D. Trimming pared 4 bases from V and 3 bases from J, leaving 10 bases between. CDR1 SGHRS and CDR2 YFSETQ come from the germline V gene. The CDR3 loop spans 13 amino acids. The CDR3 sequence: CASSRMGKETQYF. The CDR3 nucleotides read TGCGCCAGCAGCCGGATGGGGAAAGAGACCCAGTACTTC.

The chain is built from TRBV7-2 and TRBJ1-1; D call uncertain. The length of the CDR3 is 13 residues. The V end was cut by 5 bases, the J end by 3 bases, with 10 bases between. CDR1 SGHTA and CDR2 FQGNSA come from the germline V gene. CDR3 nucleotides: TGTGCCAGCAGCCAGATTAGGGACACTGAAGCTTTCTTT. This sequence encodes CASSQIRDTEAFF. The full variable domain, with the rest looked up from reference TRBV7-2 and TRBJ1-1, is GAGVSQSPSNKVTEKGKDVELRCDPISGHTALYWYRQSLGQGLEFLIYFQGNSAPDKSGLPSDRFSAERTGGSVSTLTIQRTQQEDSAVYLCASSQIRDTEAFFGQGTRLTVV.

The V and J genes are TRBV19 and TRBJ1-2; D remains ambiguous. Between the trimmed V and J ends, which lost 3 bases and 1 base, there was a span of 3 bases. CDR1 LNHDA and CDR2 SQIVND come from the germline V gene (reference sequence). CDR3 length equals 12 residues. The CDR3 nucleotides are TGTGCCAGTAGTATGATTAACTATGGCTACACCTTC. Its translation is CASSMINYGYTF.

The chain recombines TRBV6-5 with TRBJ2-7; D gene uncertain. Trimming shortened V by 5 bases and J by 1 base, and 9 bases separated the two germline ends. The CDR3 runs 13 residues. Germline loops: CDR1 MNHEY, CDR2 SVGAGI. The DNA of the CDR3 is TGTGCCAGCAGTCTTCTCTCTTCCTACGAGCAGTACTTC. It is translated as CASSLLSSYEQYF.

The chain carries TRBV3-1 (or the pseudogene TRBV3-2) and TRBJ1-3; maybe TRBD1 (5 bases). The germline V and J ends were trimmed by 4 bases and 0 bases, with 16 bases remaining between them. CDR3 size: 17 residues. Germline CDR1 is LGHDT and CDR2 is YNNKEL (reference sequence). CDR3 coding DNA: TGTGCCAGCAGCCCTCTCCAGGGCCTGTTCTCTGGAAACACCATATATTTT. Its translation: CASSPLQGLFSGNTIYF.

The table lists this clone with a few counts. This chain joins TRBV7-8 and TRBJ1-2, with D maybe TRBD1 (5 bases). V lost 4 bases and J lost 8, with 23 bases in between. The V gene's germline CDR1 is SGHVS and CDR2 FQNEAQ. This CDR3 comprises 16 residues. The CDR3 reads CASSSLFAHVEGGYTF. The CDR3 DNA is TGTGCCAGCAGCTCCCTTTTCGCACACGTAGAGGGGGGCTACACCTTC.